Listed below are T cell receptor beta chains from one sample, sequenced in a study of technical replicates of blood from several donors. Assay used: immunoSEQ multiplex PCR; TCRdb lists only in-frame clones, some missing. The sample comprises 84,000 or so clones, about 97% of which are singletons, and about 0.19% rests with the top ten. Source material: T cells isolated from PBMCs. The receptors were sampled from a human donor in good health. CDR3s include the opening cysteine and the closing phenylalanine or tryptophan. The D gene is left open where the match is weak. Size values are once, few and many counts, or a class for expanded clones, and some rows have none.

CDR3 DNA: TGCAGCGGATTAGCGGGGGACTACAATGAGCAGTTCTTC
CDR3 protein: CSGLAGDYNEQFF
clone size: .
V gene: TRBV29-1
D gene: TRBD2
J gene: TRBJ2-1

CDR3 DNA: TGTGCCAGCAGCTTAGCCCCACGTACAGATGAGCAGTTCTTC
CDR3 protein: CASSLAPRTDEQFF
clone size: few
V gene: TRBV11-2
D gene: .
J gene: TRBJ2-1

CDR3 DNA: TGCGCCAGCAGCCAAGATCCCCGCGCGAATACTGAAGCTTTCTTT
CDR3 protein: CASSQDPRANTEAFF
clone size: .
V gene: TRBV4-1
D gene: .
J gene: TRBJ1-1

CDR3 DNA: TGTGCCAGCAGTTTTCCACTAGCGGAAAAGGGCTCCTACAATGAGCAGTTCTTC
CDR3 protein: CASSFPLAEKGSYNEQFF
clone size: .
V gene: TRBV28
D gene: TRBD2
J gene: TRBJ2-1

CDR3 DNA: TGTGCCAGCAGCTTAGCACCCTTCGGAGGCTTTGGGATCTACGAGGAGCAGTACTTC
CDR3 protein: CASSLAPFGGFGIYEEQYF
clone size: .
V gene: TRBV7-2
D gene: .
J gene: TRBJ2-7

CDR3 DNA: TGTGCCACCTTGACTAGCGGGAGAGGCTACAATGAGCAGTTCTTC
CDR3 protein: CATLTSGRGYNEQFF
clone size: .
V gene: TRBV28
D gene: TRBD2
J gene: TRBJ2-1

CDR3 DNA: TGTGCCAGCAGCGTTAGAGCGGACCCGTACAATGAGCAGTTCTTC
CDR3 protein: CASSVRADPYNEQFF
clone size: .
V gene: TRBV9
D gene: .
J gene: TRBJ2-1

CDR3 DNA: TGCAGCGTTGAACGGGGGGCGGGACCCGAGACCCAGTACTTC
CDR3 protein: CSVERGAGPETQYF
clone size: .
V gene: TRBV29-1
D gene: .
J gene: TRBJ2-5

CDR3 DNA: TGTGCCAGCAGTTTCTGGGACAACCCTCGTTCCGGGGACCAGCATTTT
CDR3 protein: CASSFWDNPRSGDQHF
clone size: once
V gene: TRBV28
D gene: .
J gene: TRBJ1-5

CDR3 DNA: TGTGCCAGCACCCCACGGGGAGATACGCAGTATTTT
CDR3 protein: CASTPRGDTQYF
clone size: .
V gene: TRBV6-6
D gene: .
J gene: TRBJ2-3

CDR3 DNA: TGTGCCAGCAGTGGCAGAAGCAATCAGCCCCAGCATTTT
CDR3 protein: CASSGRSNQPQHF
clone size: .
V gene: TRBV9
D gene: .
J gene: TRBJ1-5

CDR3 DNA: TGTGCTAGTGGTTTAATCAAATCGGGACTCTACGAGCAGTACTTC
CDR3 protein: CASGLIKSGLYEQYF
clone size: .
V gene: TRBV12-5
D gene: .
J gene: TRBJ2-7

CDR3 DNA: TGTGCCAGCAGCCCTGGAGGACTAGCGGGGGGCCTTAGCACAGATACGCAGTATTTT
CDR3 protein: CASSPGGLAGGLSTDTQYF
clone size: .
V gene: TRBV5-6
D gene: TRBD2
J gene: TRBJ2-3

CDR3 DNA: TGTGCCAGCAGCCGCGACCCGGGACAGATGAACACTGAAGCTTTCTTT
CDR3 protein: CASSRDPGQMNTEAFF
clone size: .
V gene: TRBV5-4
D gene: TRBD1
J gene: TRBJ1-1

CDR3 DNA: TGTGCCAGTGAGGGTTTTGGGGCCAACGTCCTGACTTTC
CDR3 protein: CASEGFGANVLTF
clone size: .
V gene: TRBV2
D gene: .
J gene: TRBJ2-6

CDR3 DNA: TGTGCCAGCAGCATTATGAGAGGGACAGGGGATGGCTACACCTTC
CDR3 protein: CASSIMRGTGDGYTF
clone size: .
V gene: TRBV21-1
D gene: .
J gene: TRBJ1-2

CDR3 DNA: TGTGCCAGCAGCGGGGGACAGCCCTACGAGCAGTACTTC
CDR3 protein: CASSGGQPYEQYF
clone size: .
V gene: TRBV5-4
D gene: TRBD1
J gene: TRBJ2-7

CDR3 DNA: TGTGCCAGCAGCTTCGGGGGGAGCTCCTACGAGCAGTACTTC
CDR3 protein: CASSFGGSSYEQYF
clone size: .
V gene: TRBV7-9
D gene: TRBD2
J gene: TRBJ2-7

CDR3 DNA: TGCGCCAGACCTCCTAGGCGGCAGACCCAGTACTTC
CDR3 protein: CARPPRRQTQYF
clone size: once
V gene: TRBV10-2
D gene: .
J gene: TRBJ2-5

CDR3 DNA: TGTGCCAGCAGCCCTAGCCCCGGGACAGGGGGTGGGGAGTACTTC
CDR3 protein: CASSPSPGTGGGEYF
clone size: once
V gene: TRBV5-4
D gene: TRBD1
J gene: TRBJ2-5

CDR3 DNA: TGTGCCAGTACCTCTAGCGGGAGAGGTCGAGAGACCCAGTACTTC
CDR3 protein: CASTSSGRGRETQYF
clone size: .
V gene: TRBV19
D gene: TRBD2
J gene: TRBJ2-5

CDR3 DNA: TGTGCCAGCAGCGTCGGGACAGGGACCTACGAGCAGTACTTC
CDR3 protein: CASSVGTGTYEQYF
clone size: .
V gene: TRBV9
D gene: TRBD1
J gene: TRBJ2-7

CDR3 DNA: TGTGCCAGCAGGAGAAGCGGGAGTAGTGATGAGCAGTTCTTC
CDR3 protein: CASRRSGSSDEQFF
clone size: .
V gene: TRBV6-5
D gene: TRBD2
J gene: TRBJ2-1

CDR3 DNA: TGTGCCAGCAGTGCAGGCACGAACACTGAAGCTTTCTTT
CDR3 protein: CASSAGTNTEAFF
clone size: .
V gene: TRBV7-9
D gene: .
J gene: TRBJ1-1

CDR3 DNA: TGTGCCAGCAGCCTAGCGGGCTACACCGGGGAGCTGTTTTTT
CDR3 protein: CASSLAGYTGELFF
clone size: .
V gene: TRBV7-6
D gene: TRBD2
J gene: TRBJ2-2

CDR3 DNA: TGCAGCGGGGGGGAGGGAGGGTATGGCTACACCTTC
CDR3 protein: CSGGEGGYGYTF
clone size: .
V gene: TRBV29-1
D gene: .
J gene: TRBJ1-2

CDR3 DNA: TGTGCCTGGACCCGGACAGCGGCCCGGGGCTACACCTTC
CDR3 protein: CAWTRTAARGYTF
clone size: .
V gene: TRBV30
D gene: .
J gene: TRBJ1-2

CDR3 DNA: TGTGCCAGCAGCCAAGCTTTTGGCCAGGGCAATATTGCAACTAATGAAAAACTGTTTTTT
CDR3 protein: CASSQAFGQGNIATNEKLFF
clone size: .
V gene: TRBV4-2
D gene: .
J gene: TRBJ1-4

CDR3 DNA: TGTGCCAGCAGCTTAAGCCAGGGGGGCGAGCAGTACTTC
CDR3 protein: CASSLSQGGEQYF
clone size: .
V gene: TRBV7-3
D gene: .
J gene: TRBJ2-7

CDR3 DNA: TGCGCCAGCAGCTCTAGCGGTACGGGTACCCCCTACGAGCAGTACTTC
CDR3 protein: CASSSSGTGTPYEQYF
clone size: .
V gene: TRBV5-1
D gene: TRBD2
J gene: TRBJ2-7

CDR3 DNA: TGTGCCAGCACCACCGAGGCGGGAGATACGTACAATGAGCAGTTCTTC
CDR3 protein: CASTTEAGDTYNEQFF
clone size: .
V gene: TRBV2
D gene: TRBD2
J gene: TRBJ2-1

CDR3 DNA: TGCGCCAGCAGCCAAGGGGACAGTTTCAATCAGCCCCAGCATTTT
CDR3 protein: CASSQGDSFNQPQHF
clone size: .
V gene: TRBV4-1
D gene: TRBD1
J gene: TRBJ1-5

CDR3 DNA: TGTGCCACCACGGTCCCGGGACTTTATGGCTACACCTTC
CDR3 protein: CATTVPGLYGYTF
clone size: .
V gene: TRBV2
D gene: .
J gene: TRBJ1-2

CDR3 DNA: TGTGCCAGCAGTCCCACAGGCGTTCCTTCACCCCTCCACTTT
CDR3 protein: CASSPTGVPSPLHF
clone size: .
V gene: TRBV27
D gene: .
J gene: TRBJ1-6

CDR3 DNA: TGTGCCAGCAGTTCACAGAACAGGGACGAGCAGTACTTC
CDR3 protein: CASSSQNRDEQYF
clone size: .
V gene: TRBV28
D gene: .
J gene: TRBJ2-7

CDR3 DNA: TGTGCCAGCAGTCCCATGACGGGGGTCTTGTATGGCTACACCTTC
CDR3 protein: CASSPMTGVLYGYTF
clone size: once
V gene: TRBV6-1
D gene: .
J gene: TRBJ1-2

CDR3 DNA: TGTGCCAGCAGGCGCATGGTCTTC
CDR3 protein: CASRRMVF
clone size: .
V gene: TRBV27
D gene: .
J gene: TRBJ2-1

CDR3 DNA: TGTGCCAGCAGCATAGCGGGGGGATCGGGAGAGCAGTACTTC
CDR3 protein: CASSIAGGSGEQYF
clone size: .
V gene: TRBV28
D gene: TRBD2
J gene: TRBJ2-7

CDR3 DNA: TGTGCCAGCTCGCCTCCAGGACTAGCGGGAGGGGATACGCAGTATTTT
CDR3 protein: CASSPPGLAGGDTQYF
clone size: .
V gene: TRBV18
D gene: TRBD2
J gene: TRBJ2-3

CDR3 DNA: TGTGCCAGCAGCGAAAAGGACAGGTACAATGAGCAGTTCTTC
CDR3 protein: CASSEKDRYNEQFF
clone size: .
V gene: TRBV9
D gene: TRBD1
J gene: TRBJ2-1

CDR3 DNA: TGCGCCAGCAGCTTGGCTGCGGAGAACACTGAAGCTTTCTTT
CDR3 protein: CASSLAAENTEAFF
clone size: .
V gene: TRBV5-1
D gene: .
J gene: TRBJ1-1

CDR3 DNA: TGTGCCAGCAGTTTATCGGGGGAGGGGAGTATGACTGAAGCTTTCTTT
CDR3 protein: CASSLSGEGSMTEAFF
clone size: .
V gene: TRBV27
D gene: .
J gene: TRBJ1-1

CDR3 DNA: TGTGCCAGCAGCTTAGCCCACCAGTACATGCAGTATTTT
CDR3 protein: CASSLAHQYMQYF
clone size: .
V gene: TRBV7-8
D gene: .
J gene: TRBJ2-3

CDR3 DNA: TGCAGTGCTAGACAGGGAGAGACCCAGTACTTC
CDR3 protein: CSARQGETQYF
clone size: few
V gene: TRBV20-1
D gene: .
J gene: TRBJ2-5